The text below deals with one T cell receptor beta chain. Unique molecular identifiers were used in preparing the TCRbeta library. TCRdb re-analysed the PCR reads in MiXCR, keeping a single row per CDR3 protein. This table holds 500,000 to 600,000 distinct CDR3 sequences, around 18% found once. The data stem from a study of T-cell reconstitution after alpha-beta-depleted transplantation in children. Trimming removed 6 bases from V and 5 bases from J; junction bases left unmatched: 7. This CDR3 contains 15 residues. The clonotype comes from a human donor who donated a stem cell graft to a child with acute lymphoblastic leukemia. The sequencing here drew on PBMCs from the stem cell graft donor, taken from the stem cell graft. The chain couples TRBV12-3 or TRBV12-4 to TRBJ2-1; 10 bases match TRBD2. DNA for the CDR3: TGTGCCAGCAGGAAAGCGGGAGGGCCGAACAATGAGCAGTTCTTC. This codes for CASRKAGGPNNEQFF.